The rows below give T cell receptor beta chains drawn from one sample of a study of T cell repertoires in cytomegalovirus infection. No antigen has been identified for these receptors. One entry per CDR3 protein results from TCRdb running MiXCR on the reads. The data show 640,000 or so distinct CDR3 sequences, about 33% seen once. The specimen was cultured PBMCs, collected from culture after CMV antigen stimulation. The receptors derive from a human donor in good health (CMV status not recorded). Some clones in this sample may be carry-over from other donors' samples. Each CDR3 is given with its conserved first and last residue. Fields, in order: V gene, D gene, J gene, clone size, CDR3 DNA, CDR3 protein. The D gene is left open where the match is weak. Clone size is given for some rows only: seen once, a few or many times, or a class if the clone is expanded.

TRBV7-9	TRBD2	TRBJ2-5	few	TGTGCCAGCAGCTCGGCAAGCGGGAGGACCAAAGAGACCCAGTACTTC	CASSSASGRTKETQYF
TRBV2	-	TRBJ1-1	-	TGTGCCAGCAGTGTGATAGGGACTGAAGCTTTCTTT	CASSVIGTEAFF
TRBV19	TRBD2	TRBJ2-3	few	TGTGCCAGCTCGATAGCGGGAGGGCCAGATACGCAGTATTTT	CASSIAGGPDTQYF
TRBV20-1	TRBD2	TRBJ2-4	-	TGCAGTGCTAGAGATATCCGGCTAGCGGGAGTTGGGGACATTCAGTACTTC	CSARDIRLAGVGDIQYF
TRBV6-5	-	TRBJ1-1	-	TGTGCCAGCAGACTATGGCGGGTCACTGAAGCTTTCTTT	CASRLWRVTEAFF
TRBV6-5	-	TRBJ1-2	few	TGTGCCAGCAGTTACCTAAGGTTTGCAGGGGCCGCTGATAACTATGGCTACACCTTC	CASSYLRFAGAADNYGYTF
TRBV6-2/TRBV6-3	-	TRBJ2-1	-	TGTGCCAGCAGTTACGTTCGTGGGAGCCTTGAGCAGTTCTTC	CASSYVRGSLEQFF
TRBV12-3/TRBV12-4	TRBD1	TRBJ1-5	-	TGTGCCCGCAGTTCGGGACAGGGTCAGCCCCAGCATTTT	CARSSGQGQPQHF
TRBV12-3/TRBV12-4	TRBD2	TRBJ2-5	many	TGTGCCAGCAGTGGGGGACTAGAAGAGACCCAGTACTTC	CASSGGLEETQYF
TRBV7-9	-	TRBJ2-7	-	TGTGCCAGCTCACTGACAGGCTCAGGCGAGCAGTACTTC	CASSLTGSGEQYF
TRBV7-2	-	TRBJ2-1	few	TGTGCCAGCAGCCCTGAAGGTGCGCAGGGCCCATACAATGAGCAGTTCTTC	CASSPEGAQGPYNEQFF
TRBV7-2	-	TRBJ2-3	-	TGTGCCAGCAGCCTAGAGGGATGGGGGGCAGATACGCAGTATTTT	CASSLEGWGADTQYF
TRBV6-5	TRBD2	TRBJ2-1	few	TGTGCCAGCAGTCTTAGCGGGGCCATACGCAATGAGCAGTTCTTC	CASSLSGAIRNEQFF
TRBV20-1	-	TRBJ1-1	-	TGCAGTGCTAGAATCAGGAACACTGAAGCTTTCTTT	CSARIRNTEAFF
TRBV6-1	-	TRBJ2-3	-	TGTGCCAGCACCAGGTATCACAGGCCGACAGATACGCAGTATTTT	CASTRYHRPTDTQYF
TRBV10-3	-	TRBJ2-1	few	TGTGCCATCTTAAAAGTAGGGATCGGGAATGAGCAGTTCTTC	CAILKVGIGNEQFF
TRBV7-2	-	TRBJ2-1	-	TGTGCCAGCAGCTCTGGGGACGGCGACAATGAGCAGTTCTTC	CASSSGDGDNEQFF
TRBV5-4	TRBD1	TRBJ2-3	few	TGTGCCAGCAGCCGCGACAGGGTAGGGACAGATACGCAGTATTTT	CASSRDRVGTDTQYF
TRBV12-5	TRBD2	TRBJ2-1	-	TGTGCTAGTGGTTCCGGACTAGCGGGGGGGGGGTACAATGAGCAGTTCTTC	CASGSGLAGGGYNEQFF
TRBV12-3/TRBV12-4	TRBD2	TRBJ2-5	few	TGTGCCAGCAGTTTACAGCGGGGGCTAGGGGAGACCCAGTACTTC	CASSLQRGLGETQYF
TRBV6-5	-	TRBJ2-1	few	TGTGCCAGCAGTCGCGGGACCGACCATGAGCAGTTCTTC	CASSRGTDHEQFF
TRBV6-1	-	TRBJ2-1	-	TGTGCCAGCAGTGAACAGGGTGGATGGGGCGATGAGCAGTTCTTC	CASSEQGGWGDEQFF
TRBV2	-	TRBJ2-1	once	TGTGCCAGCAGTTCGGACAACAATGAGCAGTTCTTC	CASSSDNNEQFF
TRBV7-2	TRBD2	TRBJ2-5	many	TGTGCCAGCAGCTTGGCGGGAGGATGGGGGGAGACCCAGTACTTC	CASSLAGGWGETQYF
TRBV12-3/TRBV12-4	-	TRBJ1-4	once	TGTGCCAGCAGTACCCGGTTGGATGAAAAACTGTTTTTT	CASSTRLDEKLFF
TRBV20-1	TRBD1	TRBJ1-2	-	TGCAGTGCTAGGCCGACAGGGACCCAGTTTGGCTATGGCTACACCTTC	CSARPTGTQFGYGYTF
TRBV4-1	-	TRBJ2-3	-	TGCGCCAGCAGCCAATTTAGTCGGCCAGGGACTACGCAGTATTTT	CASSQFSRPGTTQYF
TRBV6-8	-	TRBJ2-7	-	TGTGCCAGCAGGGGCCCGGAGCCCCCCTACGAGCAGTACTTC	CASRGPEPPYEQYF
TRBV11-2	TRBD1	TRBJ2-5	-	TGTGCCAGCAGCCTAACCCCGGGACAGGGCGTTGGAGAGACCCAGTACTTC	CASSLTPGQGVGETQYF
TRBV7-3	TRBD1	TRBJ2-7	few	TGTGCCAGCAGCGGGACAGGGTTCGAGCAGTACTTC	CASSGTGFEQYF
TRBV7-6	-	TRBJ2-5	few	TGTGCCAGCAGCACGGGACATCCAGAGACCCAGTACTTC	CASSTGHPETQYF
TRBV7-2	-	TRBJ2-7	many	TGTGCCAGCAGCCCGGGGCGGGACTCTACGAAGCAGTACTTC	CASSPGRDSTKQYF
TRBV28	-	TRBJ2-3	-	TGTGCCAGCAGAATAGGGGGGGGTGGGGATACGCAGTATTTT	CASRIGGGGDTQYF
TRBV12-5	TRBD2	TRBJ2-1	few	TGTGCTACAACGGGTCCGGGACTACCCTTCGCCAATGAGCAGTTCTTC	CATTGPGLPFANEQFF
TRBV3-1	-	TRBJ1-2	once	TGTGCCAGCAGCCAAGCGACGGAAAATAACTATGGCTACACCTTC	CASSQATENNYGYTF
TRBV28	-	TRBJ2-3	few	TGTGCCAGCAAAACTTGGCGGTCTCGGCCTGACACAGATACGCAGTATTTT	CASKTWRSRPDTDTQYF
TRBV4-1	TRBD2	TRBJ2-3	-	TGCGCCAGCTCACCTACGGGGGCTAGCGGGGGGGCGGATACGCAGTATTTT	CASSPTGASGGADTQYF
TRBV2	TRBD2	TRBJ2-1	-	TGTGCCAGCAGAACCCGGGACACCCTATCGATAGCGGGAGCCAATGAGCAGTTCTTC	CASRTRDTLSIAGANEQFF
TRBV29-1	TRBD2	TRBJ2-3	-	TGCAGCGTTGGCCGGACTAGCGGGAGGGAGACAGATACGCAGTATTTT	CSVGRTSGRETDTQYF
TRBV7-6	-	TRBJ2-7	few	TGTGCCAGCAGCTTAGGTCGCGGTCTCGGGGAGCAGTACTTC	CASSLGRGLGEQYF
TRBV19	-	TRBJ1-2	-	TGTGCCAGTAGTATAGGTTCGAACTATGGCTACACCTTC	CASSIGSNYGYTF
TRBV10-3	TRBD2	TRBJ2-5	few	TGTGCCATCAGACCGGGACTAGCGGGGTTAGAGACCCAGTACTTC	CAIRPGLAGLETQYF
TRBV7-2	-	TRBJ1-1	many	TGTGCCAGCAGCTTAGGAGGCAGGGGGAACACTGAAGCTTTCTTT	CASSLGGRGNTEAFF
TRBV7-2	TRBD1	TRBJ2-3	few	TGTGCCAGCAGCTCGTCCCGGGACAGGGGAACCGCGACGTATTTT	CASSSSRDRGTATYF
TRBV19	-	TRBJ2-1	few	TGTGCCAGTAGTATATCTCTATGGCGGGGGCTGGACAATGAGCAGTTCTTC	CASSISLWRGLDNEQFF
TRBV6-1	-	TRBJ1-2	many	TGTGCCACCCAGGGGCCCAACGGTGGCTACACCTTC	CATQGPNGGYTF
TRBV7-8	-	TRBJ2-1	-	TGTGCCAGCAGCTTAGGGGCGGTTTACAATGAGCAGTTCTTC	CASSLGAVYNEQFF
TRBV5-5	-	TRBJ1-3	-	TGTGCCAGCAGCGCACGGGAGGCCTCTGGAAACACCATATATTTT	CASSAREASGNTIYF
TRBV19	-	TRBJ1-1	-	TGTGCCAGTAGTATAGATCTAATCTACACTGAAGCTTTCTTT	CASSIDLIYTEAFF
TRBV2	TRBD1	TRBJ1-2	once	TGTGCCAGCAGCGGGGACAGGGGTTCGTATGGCTACACCTTC	CASSGDRGSYGYTF
TRBV4-1	-	TRBJ1-5	-	TGCGCCAGCAGCCCTACGCAGGGGCAGCCCCAGCATTTT	CASSPTQGQPQHF
TRBV12-3/TRBV12-4	-	TRBJ1-1	-	TGTGCCTCAGGGAGATCCACTGAAGCTTTCTTT	CASGRSTEAFF
TRBV7-9	-	TRBJ2-1	many	TGTGCCAGCAGCCACCGGGACCAACTGGGCAATGAGCAGTTCTTC	CASSHRDQLGNEQFF
TRBV4-1	-	TRBJ1-2	few	TGCGCCAGCAGCCTAACGCGTGGGGGGGGAAACTATGGCTACACCTTC	CASSLTRGGGNYGYTF
TRBV6-1	TRBD1	TRBJ1-2	-	TGTGCCAGCACCCCGGGACAGAGCTATGGCTACACCTTC	CASTPGQSYGYTF